This T cell receptor (beta chain) is from a study of control samples from healthy donors and cancer patients. The ends lost 3 bases at V and 5 bases at J; junction bases unmatched: 4. The CDR3 loop spans 15 amino acids. CDR1 and CDR2 from the germline V gene are WSHSY and SAAADI. Generated by immunoSEQ multiplex PCR, the TCRdb table keeps only in-frame clones and is missing some. The profile shows some 140,000 clones, about 94% of them singletons. The rearrangement joins TRBV10-2 to TRBJ1-6; 7 nucleotides line up with TRBD1. The sequencing input was blood. The sequence came from a man aged 35 to 55 in good health. The CDR3 DNA reads TGCGCCAGCAGTGAATGGGACAGTAATAATTCACCCCTCCACTTT. It codes for CASSEWDSNNSPLHF.